This TCR beta chain was identified in a study of OX40 agonist ivuxolimab in advanced cancers. Clones were sequenced by immunoSEQ multiplex PCR, and TCRdb holds only the in-frame ones, with some missing. Of 60,000 to 75,000 clones listed, roughly nine tenths are singletons. The TCR originated in an adult with an advanced solid tumor such as melanoma, head and neck, liver or kidney cancer. This specimen consisted of CD4+ or CD8+ T cells sorted from blood, obtained in a trial of the OX40 agonist ivuxolimab.

The CDR3 DNA reads TGTGCCAGCAGTTCCTACAGGACAGGGACTAGCGAAAACACCGGGGAGCTGTTTTTT. Amino acid sequence: CASSSYRTGTSENTGELFF. This chain uses TRBV28 with TRBJ2-2, with 10 bases identical to TRBD2. Germline lookup yields CDR1 MDHEN and CDR2 SYDVKM. The CDR3 sequence is 19 residues long. The V gene end was trimmed by 4 bases and the J gene end by 2 bases; junction bases not matched to a gene: 13. The complete variable domain, with remaining parts taken from reference TRBV28 and TRBJ2-2, reads DVKVTQSSRYLVKRTGEKVFLECVQDMDHENMFWYRQDPGLGLRLIYFSYDVKMKEKGDIPEGYSVSREKKERFSLILESASTNQTSMYLCASSSYRTGTSENTGELFFGEGSRLTVL.